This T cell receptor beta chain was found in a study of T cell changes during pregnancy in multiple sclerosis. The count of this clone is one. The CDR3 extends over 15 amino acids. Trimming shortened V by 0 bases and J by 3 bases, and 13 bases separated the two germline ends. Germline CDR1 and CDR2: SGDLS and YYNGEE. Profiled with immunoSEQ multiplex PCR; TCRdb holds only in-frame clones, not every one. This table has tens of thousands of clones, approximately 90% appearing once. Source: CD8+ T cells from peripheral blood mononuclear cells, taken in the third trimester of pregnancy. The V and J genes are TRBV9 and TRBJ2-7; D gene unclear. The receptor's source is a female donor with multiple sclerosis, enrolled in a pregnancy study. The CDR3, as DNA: TGTGCCAGCAGCGTAGTAAGTCAACCACTCTACGAGCAGTACTTC. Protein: CASSVVSQPLYEQYF.